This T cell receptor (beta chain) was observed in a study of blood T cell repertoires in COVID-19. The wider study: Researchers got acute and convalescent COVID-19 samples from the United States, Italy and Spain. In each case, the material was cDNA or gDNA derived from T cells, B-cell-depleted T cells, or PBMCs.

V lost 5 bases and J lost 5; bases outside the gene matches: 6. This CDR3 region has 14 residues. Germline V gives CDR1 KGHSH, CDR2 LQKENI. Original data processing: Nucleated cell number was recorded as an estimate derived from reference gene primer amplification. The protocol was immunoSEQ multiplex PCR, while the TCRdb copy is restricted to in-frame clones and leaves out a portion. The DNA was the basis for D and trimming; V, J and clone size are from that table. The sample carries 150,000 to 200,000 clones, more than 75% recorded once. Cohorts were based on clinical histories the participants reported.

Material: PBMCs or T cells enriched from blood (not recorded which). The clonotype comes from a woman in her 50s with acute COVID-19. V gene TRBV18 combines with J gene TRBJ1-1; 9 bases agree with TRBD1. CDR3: CASSAGQGGTEAFF. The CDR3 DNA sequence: TGTGCCAGCTCAGCGGGACAGGGAGGAACTGAAGCTTTCTTT.